A single sample gave rise to the 17 T cell receptor beta chains below, sequenced in a study of siplizumab effects on memory and regulatory T cells. The method was immunoSEQ multiplex PCR; TCRdb's version includes in-frame clones alone and lacks a portion of them. The sample has about 100,000 clones, 91% seen once. Input material: CD4+ T cells sorted from blood. Receptors were obtained from a human donor in good health.

CDR3 DNA: TGTGCCAGCAGCTACCGGGACGCGCGAGAGACCCAGTACTTC. Translating it yields CASSYRDARETQYF. V is TRBV7-2 and J is TRBJ2-5; D possibly matches TRBD1 or TRBD2 (5 bases each). V shed 4 bases and J shed 4 bases, with 13 bases lying between them. The CDR3 contains 14 residues. Looked up from germline, CDR1 is SGHTA and CDR2 is FQGNSA.

The chain recombines TRBV7-2 with TRBJ2-3; the D gene is possibly TRBD2 (6 bases). This CDR3 is built from 15 residues. V lost 3 bases, J lost 2 bases, and 12 bases lay in between. Germline V lookup: CDR1 SGHTA, CDR2 FQGNSA. The CDR3 sequence is CASSFVGGPTDTQYF. Here the CDR3 DNA reads TGTGCCAGCAGCTTTGTGGGGGGTCCCACAGATACGCAGTATTTT.

The CDR3: CASSLSFLGTQETQYF. The CDR3 nucleotides read TGTGCCAGCAGCTTATCATTCTTGGGCACCCAAGAGACCCAGTACTTC. This sequence joins TRBV7-9 and TRBJ2-5; no firm D call. The CDR3 extends over 16 amino acids. Trimming cost V 2 bases and J 1 base, with 14 bases left between them. Germline V gene data show CDR1 as SEHNR and CDR2 as FQNEAQ (reference sequence).

This chain connects TRBV7-3 to TRBJ2-3, with 8 bases lining up with TRBD2. The J segment lost 1 base and the V segment lost 2 bases, leaving 5 bases of the junction unmatched. Per germline, CDR1 SGHTA and CDR2 FQGTGA. This CDR3 comprises 16 residues. The CDR3 spells CASSLLSGGGTDTQYF. The CDR3 DNA is TGTGCCAGCAGCTTACTCTCCGGGGGGGGCACAGATACGCAGTATTTT. Using reference TRBV7-3 and TRBJ2-3 for the parts outside the CDR3, the full variable domain is GAGVSQTPSNKVTEKGKYVELRCDPISGHTALYWYRQSLGQGPEFLIYFQGTGAADDSGLPNDRFFAVRPEGSVSTLKIQRTERGDSAVYLCASSLLSGGGTDTQYFGPGTRLTVL.

This chain uses TRBV10-1 with TRBJ2-3; D is possibly TRBD1 or TRBD2 (5 bases each). The CDR3 has 13 residues. V dropped 4 bases and J dropped 6 bases, with 11 bases sitting between them. From germline, CDR1 is WNHNN and CDR2 SYGVQD (reference sequence). CDR3 in DNA: TGCGCCAGCAGTGCCGTCGGGGCTGATACGCAGTATTTT. It yields the protein CASSAVGADTQYF.

This clone was recorded once. The chain is built from TRBV7-2 and TRBJ2-5; 9 bases match TRBD2. CDR3 length: 15 residues. The trim removed 1 base at V and 2 bases at J, leaving 2 bases unmatched. Germline V gene data show CDR1 as SGHTA and CDR2 as FQGNSA. This chain's CDR3 is CASSLGRGGQETQYF. In DNA, the CDR3 is TGTGCCAGCAGCTTAGGGCGGGGGGGACAAGAGACCCAGTACTTC.

CDR3 nucleotides: TGTGCCACCAGCAGAGACGGGGGTAACACCATATATTTT. Its protein product is CATSRDGGNTIYF. The chain employs TRBV15 and TRBJ1-3, with D possibly matching TRBD1 (5 bases). Germline CDR1 reads LNHNV; CDR2 reads YYDKDF (reference sequence). Trimming stripped 0 bases from V and 7 bases from J, with 7 bases between. The CDR3 sequence is 13 residues long.

The chain employs TRBV12-5 and TRBJ2-6; perhaps TRBD1 as D (6 bases). CDR3 length: 16 amino acids. CDR1 and CDR2 from the germline V gene are LGHNT and FRNRAP. The ends were cut back, 1 base at V and 3 bases at J, with 10 bases in the middle. CDR3 nucleotides: TGTGCTAGTGGTTTGGCCACAGGGCTTGGGGCCAACGTCCTGACTTTC. It codes for CASGLATGLGANVLTF.

V gene TRBV6-5 combines with J gene TRBJ1-1, with no clear D. V dropped 2 bases and J dropped 1 base, with 8 bases sitting between them. This CDR3 is built from 14 residues. Germline CDR1 and CDR2: MNHEY and SVGAGI. CDR3 loop: CASSYLTGNTEAFF. In DNA form, the CDR3 reads TGTGCCAGCAGTTACCTAACGGGGAACACTGAAGCTTTCTTT.

A few counts support this clone. At the DNA level, this CDR3 is encoded by other sequences in the same sample as well. The chain carries TRBV5-1 and TRBJ1-1, with D uncertain. V dropped 0 bases and J dropped 2 bases, with 5 bases sitting between them. The CDR3 loop spans 13 amino acids. The germline gives CDR1 SGHRS, CDR2 YFSETQ. CDR3 sequence reads: CASSLVANTEAFF. CDR3 DNA: TGCGCCAGCAGCTTGGTGGCTAACACTGAAGCTTTCTTT.

CDR3 loop: CASSPPGRTEAFF. DNA of the CDR3: TGTGCCAGCTCACCGCCCGGACGGACTGAAGCTTTCTTT. The chain joins TRBV18 to TRBJ1-1; the D is unclear. The germline V and J ends were trimmed by 3 bases and 5 bases, with 10 bases remaining between them. CDR1 is KGHSH, CDR2 LQKENI, per germline. This CDR3 contains 13 residues.

A remark on this clone: A junction boundary mismatches the germline segment, possibly from a read error. The rearrangement uses TRBV2 and TRBJ1-3; D unresolved. CDR1 is SNHLY, CDR2 FYNNEI, per germline. This CDR3 is 13 amino acids long. The CDR3, as DNA: TGTGCCAGCAGGGAAGCCTCTGGAAACACCATATATTTT. This encodes CASREASGNTIYF.

This clone came up once. The rearrangement joins TRBV19 to TRBJ1-2; 11 nucleotides align to TRBD1. V trimming: 6 bases; J trimming: 4 bases; junction bases outside the gene matches: 10. Germline-derived CDR1 and CDR2 are LNHDA and SQIVND (reference sequence). The CDR3 runs to 16 residues. The CDR3 reads CASSPGTGGIVYGYTF. The CDR3 DNA follows: TGTGCCAGTAGCCCCGGGACAGGGGGTATAGTCTATGGCTACACCTTC.

The V call is TRBV2, the J call TRBJ2-4; 7 nucleotides align to TRBD2. The CDR3 totals 13 residues. Germline CDR1 and CDR2: SNHLY and FYNNEI. V was clipped by 3 bases and J by 5 bases; unmatched bases: 1. CDR3 nucleotides: TGTGCCAGCAGTGACAGCGGGGAAAACATTCAGTACTTC. This translates into CASSDSGENIQYF.

The CDR3 DNA sequence: TGTGCCAGCAGTTATCAAGACCGGGACGGCAATCAGCCCCAGCATTTT. It specifies CASSYQDRDGNQPQHF. J is TRBJ1-5 and V is TRBV6-5; a possible D gene is TRBD1 (5 bases). Germline CDR1 is MNHEY and CDR2 is SVGAGI. Trimming removed 3 bases from V and 2 bases from J, with 14 bases in between. This CDR3 region has 16 residues.

The chain combines TRBV11-2 with TRBJ2-3; 7 bases map to TRBD2. This CDR3 region has 15 residues. Trimming removed 6 bases from V and 3 bases from J; junction bases left unmatched: 9. Germline CDR1 is SGHAT and CDR2 is FQNNGV. CDR3 loop: CASSPSTSRTDTQYF. The CDR3 DNA reads TGTGCCAGCAGTCCCTCGACTAGCAGAACAGATACGCAGTATTTT.

The chain carries TRBV10-3 and TRBJ2-2; no reliable D call. Germline assignment: CDR1 ENHRY and CDR2 SYGVKD. Trimming pared 0 bases from V and 6 bases from J, leaving 2 bases between. The CDR3 runs to 12 residues. CDR3 sequence reads: CAISESAGELFF. The DNA for the CDR3 is TGTGCCATCAGTGAGTCAGCCGGGGAGCTGTTTTTT.